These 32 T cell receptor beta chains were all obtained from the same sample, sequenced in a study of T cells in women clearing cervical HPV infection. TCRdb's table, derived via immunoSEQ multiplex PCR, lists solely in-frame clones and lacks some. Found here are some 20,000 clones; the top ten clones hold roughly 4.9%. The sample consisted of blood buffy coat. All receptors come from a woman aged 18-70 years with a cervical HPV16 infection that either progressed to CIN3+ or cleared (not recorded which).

Partial CDR3 DNA: TGTGCCAGCAGCTCGACCGGGGGGGCGGGAGAGACC. It yields the protein CASSSTGGAGET. The entire CDR3 protein reads CASSSTGGAGETQYF. This chain joins TRBV11-2 and TRBJ2-5; TRBD2 matches at 8 bases. The read halts 3 residues ahead of the CDR3 end, with the missing end drawn from the germline J gene. Germline V lookup: CDR1 SGHAT, CDR2 FQNNGV. This CDR3 is built from 15 residues. V was pared by 4 bases and J by 4 bases, with 8 bases of the junction left unmatched.

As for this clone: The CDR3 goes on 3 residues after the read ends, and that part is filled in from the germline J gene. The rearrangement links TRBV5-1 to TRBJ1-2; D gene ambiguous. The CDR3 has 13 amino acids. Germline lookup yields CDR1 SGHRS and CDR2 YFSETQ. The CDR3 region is CASSSTGFGGYTF. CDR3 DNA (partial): TGCGCCAGCAGCTCGACTGGCTTTGGGGGC.

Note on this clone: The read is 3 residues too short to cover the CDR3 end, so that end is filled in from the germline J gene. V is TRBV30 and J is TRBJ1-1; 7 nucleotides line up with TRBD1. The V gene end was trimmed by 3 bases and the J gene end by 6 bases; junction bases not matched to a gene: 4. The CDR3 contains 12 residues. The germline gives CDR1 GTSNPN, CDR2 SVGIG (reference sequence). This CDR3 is CAWSQDRAEAFF. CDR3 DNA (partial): TGTGCCTGGAGCCAAGACAGGGCTGAA.

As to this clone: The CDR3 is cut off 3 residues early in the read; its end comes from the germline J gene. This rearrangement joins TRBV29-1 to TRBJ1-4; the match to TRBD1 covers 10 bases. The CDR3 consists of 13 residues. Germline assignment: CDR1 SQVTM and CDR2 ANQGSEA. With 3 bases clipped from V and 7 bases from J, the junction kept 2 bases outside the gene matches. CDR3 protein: CSVEGDRGEKLFF. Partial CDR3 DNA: TGCAGCGTTGAGGGGGACAGGGGTGAAAAA.

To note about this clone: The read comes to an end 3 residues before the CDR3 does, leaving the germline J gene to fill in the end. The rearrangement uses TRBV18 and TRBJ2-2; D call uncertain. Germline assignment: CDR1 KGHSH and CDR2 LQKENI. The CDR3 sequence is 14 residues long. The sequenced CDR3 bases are TGTGCCAGCTCACCACTCCAGGCAACCGGAAAG. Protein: CASSPLQATGK. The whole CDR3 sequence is CASSPLQATGKLFF.

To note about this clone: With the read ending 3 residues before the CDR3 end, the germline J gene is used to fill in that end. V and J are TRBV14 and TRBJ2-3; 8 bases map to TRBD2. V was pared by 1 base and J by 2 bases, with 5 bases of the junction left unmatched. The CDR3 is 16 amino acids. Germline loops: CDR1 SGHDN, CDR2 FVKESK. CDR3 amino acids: CASSQGRGGITDTQYF. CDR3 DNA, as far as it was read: TGTGCCAGCAGCCAAGGACGGGGGGGGATCACAGATACG.

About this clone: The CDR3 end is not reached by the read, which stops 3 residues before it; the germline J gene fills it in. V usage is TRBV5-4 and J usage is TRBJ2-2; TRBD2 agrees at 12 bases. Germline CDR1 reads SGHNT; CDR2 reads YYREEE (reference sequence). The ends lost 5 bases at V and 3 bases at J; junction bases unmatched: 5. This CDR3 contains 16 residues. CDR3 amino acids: CASRPGTSGYTGELFF. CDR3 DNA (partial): TGTGCCAGCAGACCCGGGACTAGCGGGTACACCGGGGAG.

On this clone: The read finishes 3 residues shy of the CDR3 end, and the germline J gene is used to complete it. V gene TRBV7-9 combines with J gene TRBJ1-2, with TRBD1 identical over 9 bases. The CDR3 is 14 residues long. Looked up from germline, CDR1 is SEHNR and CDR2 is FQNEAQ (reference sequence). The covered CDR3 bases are TGTGCCAGCAGCCTCCGGGACAGGGTTTACGAC. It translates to CASSLRDRVYD. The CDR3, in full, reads CASSLRDRVYDYTF.

The CDR3 spells CASSARGGGGIETQYF. The CDR3 bases that were read are TGTGCCAGTAGTGCCCGCGGAGGGGGGGGAATAGAGACC. J is TRBJ2-5 and V is TRBV19, with D possibly TRBD2 on 7 matching bases. The missing CDR3 end, 3 residues past where the read stops, is filled in from the germline J gene. The ends were cut back, 5 bases at V and 4 bases at J, with 20 bases in the middle. Germline assignment: CDR1 LNHDA and CDR2 SQIVND (reference sequence). CDR3 length: 16 residues.

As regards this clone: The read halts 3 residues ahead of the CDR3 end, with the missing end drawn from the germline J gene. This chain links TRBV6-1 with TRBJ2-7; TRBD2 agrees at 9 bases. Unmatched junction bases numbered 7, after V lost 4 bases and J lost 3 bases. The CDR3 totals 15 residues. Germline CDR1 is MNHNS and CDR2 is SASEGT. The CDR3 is CASSARGGPHYEQYF. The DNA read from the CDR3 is TGTGCCAGCAGTGCGCGGGGGGGACCACACTACGAG.

The sequenced CDR3 bases are TGTGCCAGCAGCCGGACAGGGGTCAATGAG. The encoded protein is CASSRTGVNE. The whole CDR3 protein is CASSRTGVNEQFF. The gene calls are TRBV2 and TRBJ2-1; TRBD1 agrees at 9 bases. The read ends 3 residues before the CDR3 terminus; that terminus is restored from the germline J gene. The CDR3 consists of 13 residues. From germline, CDR1 is SNHLY and CDR2 FYNNEI. With V trimmed by 6 bases and J by 6 bases, 3 bases remained unmatched. The full variable domain, its missing parts supplied by reference TRBV2 and TRBJ2-1, is EPEVTQTPSHQVTQMGQEVILRCVPISNHLYFYWYRQILGQKVEFLVSFYNNEISEKSEIFDDQFSVERPDGSNFTLKIRSTKLEDSAMYFCASSRTGVNEQFFGPGTRLTVL.

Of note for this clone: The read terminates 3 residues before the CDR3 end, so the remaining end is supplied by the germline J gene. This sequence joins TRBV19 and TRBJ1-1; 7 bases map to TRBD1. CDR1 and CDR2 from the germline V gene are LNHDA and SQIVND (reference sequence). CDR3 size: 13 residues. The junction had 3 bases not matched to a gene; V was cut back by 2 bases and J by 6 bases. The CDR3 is CASSITGVAEAFF. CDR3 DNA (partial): TGTGCCAGTAGTATAACAGGGGTAGCTGAA.

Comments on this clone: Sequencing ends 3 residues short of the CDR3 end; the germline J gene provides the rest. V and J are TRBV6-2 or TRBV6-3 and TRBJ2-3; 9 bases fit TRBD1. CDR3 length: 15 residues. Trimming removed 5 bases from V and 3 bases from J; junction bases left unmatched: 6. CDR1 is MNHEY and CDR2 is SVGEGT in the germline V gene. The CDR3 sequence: CASSPGQGRTDTQYF. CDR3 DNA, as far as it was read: TGTGCCAGCAGTCCGGGACAGGGAAGGACAGATACG.

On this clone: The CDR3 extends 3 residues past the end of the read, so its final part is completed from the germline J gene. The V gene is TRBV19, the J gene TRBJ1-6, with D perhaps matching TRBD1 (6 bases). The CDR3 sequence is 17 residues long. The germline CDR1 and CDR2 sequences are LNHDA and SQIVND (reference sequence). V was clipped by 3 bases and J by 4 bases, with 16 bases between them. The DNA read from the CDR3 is TGTGCCAGTAGTATCCTGGGACACCTTTCATATAATTCACCC. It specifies CASSILGHLSYNSP. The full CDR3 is CASSILGHLSYNSPLHF.

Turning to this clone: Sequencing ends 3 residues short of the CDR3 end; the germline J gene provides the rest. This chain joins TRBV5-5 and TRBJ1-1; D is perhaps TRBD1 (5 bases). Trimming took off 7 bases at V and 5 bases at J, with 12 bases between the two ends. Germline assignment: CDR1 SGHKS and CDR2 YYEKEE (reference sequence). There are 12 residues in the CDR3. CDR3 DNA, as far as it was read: TGTGCCAGCTGTTCAACAGGAACTGAA. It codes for CASCSTGTE. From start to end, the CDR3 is CASCSTGTEAFF.

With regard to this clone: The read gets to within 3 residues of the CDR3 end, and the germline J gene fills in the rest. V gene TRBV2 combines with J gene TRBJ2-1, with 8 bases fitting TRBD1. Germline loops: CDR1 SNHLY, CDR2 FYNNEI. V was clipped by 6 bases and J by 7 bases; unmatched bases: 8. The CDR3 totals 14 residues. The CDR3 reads CASRGQEGVNEQFF. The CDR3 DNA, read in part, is TGTGCCAGCAGGGGACAGGAAGGGGTAAATGAG.

This CDR3 is CASSKGHAETQYF. The sequenced part of the CDR3 DNA is TGTGCCAGTAGTAAGGGCCATGCGGAGACC. J is TRBJ2-5 and V is TRBV19, with D unresolved. With the read ending 3 residues before the CDR3 end, the germline J gene is used to fill in that end. This CDR3 is 13 amino acids long. Deletions cut 4 bases from V and 5 bases from J, with 11 bases between. CDR1 and CDR2 (germline): LNHDA, SQIVND (reference sequence). The full variable domain, in which reference TRBV19 and TRBJ2-5 provide the parts outside the CDR3, is DGGITQSPKYLFRKEGQNVTLSCEQNLNHDAMYWYRQDPGQGLRLIYYSQIVNDFQKGDIAEGYSVSREKKESFPLTVTSAQKNPTAFYLCASSKGHAETQYFGPGTRLLVL.

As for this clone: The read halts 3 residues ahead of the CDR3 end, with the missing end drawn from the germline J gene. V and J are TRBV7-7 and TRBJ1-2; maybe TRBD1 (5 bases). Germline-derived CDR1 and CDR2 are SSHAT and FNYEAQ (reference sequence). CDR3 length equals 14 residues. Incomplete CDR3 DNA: TGTGCCAGCAGCCTCCGACCGACAGAAGATACC. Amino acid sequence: CASSLRPTEDT. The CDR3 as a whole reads CASSLRPTEDTYTF.

The CDR3: CASSLFSPSTDTQYF. The covered CDR3 bases are TGCGCCAGCAGCTTGTTCAGTCCTAGCACAGATACG. This chain joins TRBV5-1 and TRBJ2-3; no clear D gene. The read gets to within 3 residues of the CDR3 end, and the germline J gene fills in the rest. The germline V and J ends were trimmed by 1 base and 0 bases, with 9 bases remaining between them. This CDR3 contains 15 residues. Germline V gene data show CDR1 as SGHRS and CDR2 as YFSETQ.

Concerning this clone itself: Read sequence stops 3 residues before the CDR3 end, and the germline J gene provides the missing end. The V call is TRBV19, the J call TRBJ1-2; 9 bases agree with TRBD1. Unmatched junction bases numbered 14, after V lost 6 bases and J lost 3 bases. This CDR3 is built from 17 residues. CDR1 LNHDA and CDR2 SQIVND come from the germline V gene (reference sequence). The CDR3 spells CASSRMGTGYEDYGYTF. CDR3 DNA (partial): TGTGCCAGTAGCAGGATGGGGACAGGGTATGAGGACTATGGC.

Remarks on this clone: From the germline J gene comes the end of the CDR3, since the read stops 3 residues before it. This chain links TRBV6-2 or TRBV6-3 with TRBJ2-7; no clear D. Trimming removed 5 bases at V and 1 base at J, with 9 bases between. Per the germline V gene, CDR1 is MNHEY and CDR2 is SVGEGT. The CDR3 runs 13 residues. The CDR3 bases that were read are TGTGCCAGCAGTCTTACGGGTTCCTACGAG. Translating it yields CASSLTGSYE. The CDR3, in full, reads CASSLTGSYEQYF.

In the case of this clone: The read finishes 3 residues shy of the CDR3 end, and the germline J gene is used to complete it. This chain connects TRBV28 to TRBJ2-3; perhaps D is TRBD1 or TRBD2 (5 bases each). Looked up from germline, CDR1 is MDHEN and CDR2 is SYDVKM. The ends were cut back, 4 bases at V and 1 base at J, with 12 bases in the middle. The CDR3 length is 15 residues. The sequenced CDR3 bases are TGTGCCAGCAGTTGGTCCCAGGGAGGCACAGATACG. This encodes CASSWSQGGTDT. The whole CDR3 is CASSWSQGGTDTQYF.

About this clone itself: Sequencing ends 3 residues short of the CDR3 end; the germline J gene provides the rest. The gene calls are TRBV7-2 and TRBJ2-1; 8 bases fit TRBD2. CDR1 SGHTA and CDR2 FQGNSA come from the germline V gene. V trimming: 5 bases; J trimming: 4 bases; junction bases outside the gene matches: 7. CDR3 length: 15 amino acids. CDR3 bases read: TGTGCCAGCAGCAAGAAGAGCGGGGGATACAATGAG. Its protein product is CASSKKSGGYNE. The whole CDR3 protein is CASSKKSGGYNEQFF. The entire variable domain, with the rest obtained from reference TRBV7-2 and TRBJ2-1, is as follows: GAGVSQSPSNKVTEKGKDVELRCDPISGHTALYWYRQSLGQGLEFLIYFQGNSAPDKSGLPSDRFSAERTGGSVSTLTIQRTQQEDSAVYLCASSKKSGGYNEQFFGPGTRLTVL.

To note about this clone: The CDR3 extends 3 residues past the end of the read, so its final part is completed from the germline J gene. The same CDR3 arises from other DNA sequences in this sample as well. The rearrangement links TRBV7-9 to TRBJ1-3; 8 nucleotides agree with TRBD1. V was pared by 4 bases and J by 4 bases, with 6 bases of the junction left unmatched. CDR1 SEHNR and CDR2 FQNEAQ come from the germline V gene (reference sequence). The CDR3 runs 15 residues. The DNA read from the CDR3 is TGTGCCAGCAGCTCGACAGGGGATCTAGGAAACACC. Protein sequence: CASSSTGDLGNT. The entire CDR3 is CASSSTGDLGNTIYF.

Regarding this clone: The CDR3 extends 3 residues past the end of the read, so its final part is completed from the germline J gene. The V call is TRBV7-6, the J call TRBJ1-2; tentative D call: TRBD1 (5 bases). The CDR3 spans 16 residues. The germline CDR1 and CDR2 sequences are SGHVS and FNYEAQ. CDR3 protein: CASSLEAGGSTDTYTF. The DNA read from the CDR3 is TGTGCCAGCAGCTTAGAGGCGGGGGGAAGCACAGATACC. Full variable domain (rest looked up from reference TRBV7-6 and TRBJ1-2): GAGVSQSPRYKVTKRGQDVALRCDPISGHVSLYWYRQALGQGPEFLTYFNYEAQQDKSGLPNDRFSAERPEGSISTLTIQRTEQRDSAMYRCASSLEAGGSTDTYTFGSGTRLTVV.

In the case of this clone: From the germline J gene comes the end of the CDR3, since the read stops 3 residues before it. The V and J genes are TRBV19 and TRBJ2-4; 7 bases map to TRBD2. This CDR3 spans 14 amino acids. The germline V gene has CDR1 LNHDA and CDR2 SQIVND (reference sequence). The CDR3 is CASSGPRRDYGQYF. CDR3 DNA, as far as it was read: TGTGCCAGTAGCGGGCCTCGGAGGGACTATGGT.

The CDR3 protein is CASSLALDLVGAQYF. CDR3 DNA, as far as it was read: TGTGCCAGCTCGCTAGCCTTGGATCTAGTTGGGGCG. This chain uses TRBV18 with TRBJ2-3, with D possibly matching TRBD2 (5 bases). The read is 3 residues too short to cover the CDR3 end, so that end is filled in from the germline J gene. CDR1 and CDR2 (germline): KGHSH, LQKENI. The CDR3 consists of 15 residues.

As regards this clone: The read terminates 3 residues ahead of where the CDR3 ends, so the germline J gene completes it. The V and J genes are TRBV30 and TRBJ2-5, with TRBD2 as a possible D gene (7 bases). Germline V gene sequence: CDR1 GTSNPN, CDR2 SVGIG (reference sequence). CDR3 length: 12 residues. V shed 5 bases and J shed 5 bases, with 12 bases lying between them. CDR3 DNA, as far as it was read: TGTGCCTGGCAAGGGGGAGGGGAGACC. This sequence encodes CAWQGGGET. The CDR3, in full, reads CAWQGGGETQYF.

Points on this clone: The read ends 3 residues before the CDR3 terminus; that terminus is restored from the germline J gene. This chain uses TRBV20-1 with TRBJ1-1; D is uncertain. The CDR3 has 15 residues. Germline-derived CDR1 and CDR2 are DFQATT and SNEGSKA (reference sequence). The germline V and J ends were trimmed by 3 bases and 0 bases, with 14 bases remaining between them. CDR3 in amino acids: CSASSMQELNTEAFF. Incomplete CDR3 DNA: TGCAGTGCTAGTTCAATGCAGGAGCTGAACACTGAA.

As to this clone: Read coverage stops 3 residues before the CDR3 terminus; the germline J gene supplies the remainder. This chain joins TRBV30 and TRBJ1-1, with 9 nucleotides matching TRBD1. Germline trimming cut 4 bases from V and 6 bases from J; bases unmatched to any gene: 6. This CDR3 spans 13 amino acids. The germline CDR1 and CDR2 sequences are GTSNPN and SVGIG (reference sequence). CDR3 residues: CAWNPGQGPEAFF. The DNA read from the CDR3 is TGTGCCTGGAACCCGGGACAGGGACCTGAA.

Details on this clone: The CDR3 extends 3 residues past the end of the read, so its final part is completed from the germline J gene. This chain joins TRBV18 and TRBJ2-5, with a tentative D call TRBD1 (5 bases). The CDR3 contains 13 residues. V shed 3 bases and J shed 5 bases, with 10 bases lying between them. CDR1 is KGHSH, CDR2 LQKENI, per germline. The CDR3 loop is CASSPRVLETQYF. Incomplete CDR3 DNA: TGTGCCAGCTCACCCAGGGTCCTGGAGACC.

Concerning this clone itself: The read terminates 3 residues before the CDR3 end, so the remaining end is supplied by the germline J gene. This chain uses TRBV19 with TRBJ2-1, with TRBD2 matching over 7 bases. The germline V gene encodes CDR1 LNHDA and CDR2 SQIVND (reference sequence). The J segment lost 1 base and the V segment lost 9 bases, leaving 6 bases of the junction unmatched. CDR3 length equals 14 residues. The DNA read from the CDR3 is TGTGCCAGCCTTGGGGGGGTTTCCTACAATGAG. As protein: CASLGGVSYNE. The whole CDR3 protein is CASLGGVSYNEQFF.